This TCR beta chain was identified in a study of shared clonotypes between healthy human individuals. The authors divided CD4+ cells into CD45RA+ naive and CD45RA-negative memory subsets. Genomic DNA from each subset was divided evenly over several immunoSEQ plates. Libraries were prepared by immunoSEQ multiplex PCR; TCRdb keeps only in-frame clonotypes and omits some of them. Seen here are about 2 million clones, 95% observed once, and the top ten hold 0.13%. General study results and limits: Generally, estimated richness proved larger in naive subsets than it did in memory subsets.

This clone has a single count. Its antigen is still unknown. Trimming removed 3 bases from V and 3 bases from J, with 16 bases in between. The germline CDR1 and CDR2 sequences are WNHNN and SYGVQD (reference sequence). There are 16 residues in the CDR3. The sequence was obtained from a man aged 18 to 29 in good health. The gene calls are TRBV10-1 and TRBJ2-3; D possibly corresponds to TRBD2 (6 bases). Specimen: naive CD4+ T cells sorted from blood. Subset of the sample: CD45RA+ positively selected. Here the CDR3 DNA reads TGCGCCAGCAGTGATTGGGGCGGGAAGGGAACAGATACGCAGTATTTT. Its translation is CASSDWGGKGTDTQYF.